The 20 T cell receptor beta chains below all came from one sample that was sequenced in a study of molecular identifiers for immune sequencing clone quantification. MiXCR, applied by TCRdb to the PCR reads, yields one record per CDR3 protein. The sample lists roughly 50,000 distinct CDR3 sequences, roughly a quarter occurring once. The sequencing input was naive CD8+ T cells from blood, with Jurkat cell RNA spiked in. Described subset: FACS-sorted CD8+CD4-CCR7+CD45RA+ naive T cells. All receptors derive from a human donor in good health. Some libraries in this study had Jurkat cell RNA spiked in.

This clonotype showed up many times. The rearrangement uses TRBV4-3 and TRBJ1-5; D is unclear. Looked up from germline, CDR1 is LGHNA and CDR2 is YSLEER. Trimming removed 1 base from V and 1 base from J, with 8 bases in between. This CDR3 is built from 15 residues. This CDR3 is CASSQVLKSNQPQHF. CDR3 bases: TGCGCCAGCAGCCAAGTTTTGAAGAGCAATCAGCCCCAGCATTTT.

This clonotype was detected many times. V is TRBV29-1 and J is TRBJ2-7, with TRBD1 as a possible D gene (6 bases). The CDR3 has 13 amino acids. Looked up from germline, CDR1 is SQVTM and CDR2 is ANQGSEA. The V end lost 6 bases, the J end lost 0 bases, and 12 bases lay between the germline ends. The chain's CDR3 is CSVNDRSSYEQYF. Written as DNA, the CDR3 is TGCAGCGTGAACGACAGGAGCTCCTACGAGCAGTACTTC.

As to this clonotype: One base away lies a much larger clone, so this may be a sequencing read error. The J gene is TRBJ2-1, the V gene TRBV29-1, with D unclear. The CDR3 contains 8 residues. The germline V gene has CDR1 SQVTM and CDR2 ANQGSEA. The CDR3 here is CNSREQFF. CDR3 in DNA: TGCAACAGTCGTGAGCAGTTCTTC.

This clonotype was seen a handful of times. Being one base from a much bigger clone, this may be a read error. The chain recombines TRBV4-3 with TRBJ2-7, with D tentatively TRBD2 (6 bases). The CDR3 has 14 residues. Germline CDR1 is LGHNA and CDR2 is YSLEER. Trimming left V 4 bases short and J 2 bases short, with 12 bases between. In nucleotides, the CDR3 is TGCGCCAGCAGCCGCCGCGGGGAAACCTACGAGCAGTACTTC. Translation: CASSRRGETYEQYF.

This clonotype came up many times. This chain uses TRBV29-1 with TRBJ1-1; D uncertain. CDR3 size: 14 residues. V lost 7 bases and J lost 1, with 16 bases in between. Germline lookup yields CDR1 SQVTM and CDR2 ANQGSEA. CDR3 protein: CSAFGQRGNTEAFF. The CDR3 DNA follows: TGCAGCGCATTTGGGCAGAGAGGGAACACTGAAGCTTTCTTT.

This clonotype occurred once. This could be a read error, since a much larger clone is one nucleotide away. V gene TRBV7-2 combines with J gene TRBJ2-1, with a weak D call TRBD2 (5 bases). Trimming shortened V by 2 bases and J by 8 bases, and 7 bases separated the two germline ends. The CDR3 covers 12 residues. Germline CDR1 is SGHTA and CDR2 is FQGNSA. The CDR3 DNA sequence: TGTGCCAGCAGCTTACTAGCTTATGAGCAGTTCTTC. It is translated as CASSLLAYEQFF.

As to this clonotype: Just one base apart from a much larger clone, this may be a read error. Lacking the conserved final phenylalanine or tryptophan, this CDR3 likely reflects a read error. V and J are TRBV6-1 and TRBJ2-5; D may be TRBD1 (6 bases). CDR3 length equals 14 residues. Germline V gene data show CDR1 as MNHNS and CDR2 as SASEGT. The germline V and J ends were trimmed by 3 bases and 2 bases, with 10 bases remaining between them. Written as DNA, the CDR3 is TGTGCCAGCAGTGATTGGCAGGGGCAAGAGACCCAGTACCTC. It yields the protein CASSDWQGQETQYL.

The chain links TRBV19 to TRBJ1-5; TRBD1 might be the D (5 bases). Germline V CDR1 and CDR2: LNHDA, SQIVND (reference sequence). The CDR3 is 16 residues long. V lost 5 bases, J lost 7 bases, and 21 bases lay in between. The CDR3 loop reads CASSPYSGGLHQPQHF. As DNA, the CDR3 is TGTGCCAGTAGTCCGTACTCTGGGGGACTACACCAGCCCCAGCATTTT.

With respect to this clonotype: This may be a read error: a much more frequent sequence differs by one nucleotide. V and J are TRBV4-1 and TRBJ1-1, with TRBD1 as a possible D gene (6 bases). Per the germline V gene, CDR1 is MGHRA and CDR2 is YSYEKL. This CDR3 has 14 amino acids. The CDR3 coding sequence is TGCGCCAGCAGCCCATCCGGGACAACTACTGAAGCTTACTTT. This sequence encodes CASSPSGTTTEAYF.

The chain joins TRBV5-5 to TRBJ2-7, with TRBD1 as a possible D gene (6 bases). The CDR3 has 15 amino acids. V was trimmed by 0 bases and J by 1 base, leaving 11 bases between them. Per the germline V gene, CDR1 is SGHKS and CDR2 is YYEKEE (reference sequence). The CDR3 sequence: CASSLAYGQSYEQYF. The CDR3 bases are TGTGCCAGCAGCTTGGCGTACGGACAGTCCTACGAGCAGTACTTC.

For this clonotype: This may stem from a read error, because a much larger clone lies one nucleotide away. This chain uses TRBV6-5 with TRBJ2-7, with D perhaps TRBD1 (6 bases). This CDR3 spans 17 amino acids. CDR1 and CDR2 (germline): MNHEY, SVGAGI. CDR3 nucleotide sequence: TGTGCCAGCAGTTACCCGACCGGTTACGGGGACACCTACGAGCAGTGCTTC. This codes for CASSYPTGYGDTYEQCF.

There are many counts of this clonotype. The genes are TRBV7-9 and TRBJ2-3, with D perhaps matching TRBD1 (6 bases). With 5 bases removed from V and 3 bases from J, the gap between germline ends came to 12 bases. CDR1 and CDR2 from the germline V gene are SEHNR and FQNEAQ (reference sequence). This CDR3 spans 14 amino acids. CDR3 amino acids: CASSKDRETDTQYF. The CDR3 DNA follows: TGTGCCAGCAGCAAGGACAGAGAAACAGATACGCAGTATTTT.

As for this clonotype: It may be a read error: a sequence one base away is much more abundant. The V and J genes are TRBV7-2 and TRBJ2-7, with D perhaps TRBD2 (6 bases). The CDR3 extends over 15 amino acids. V gave up 5 bases and J gave up 3 bases, with 17 bases separating them. Germline V lookup: CDR1 SGHTA, CDR2 FQGNSA. The CDR3 sequence: CASSPRASASYEQYF. The CDR3 DNA reads TGTGCCAGCAGCCCTCGGGCTAGCGCCAGCTACGAGCAGTACTTC.

The chain has TRBV4-1 and TRBJ1-5; 8 bases fit TRBD1. V lost 5 bases, J lost 7 bases, and 10 bases stayed unmatched. In germline, CDR1 is MGHRA, CDR2 YSYEKL. The CDR3 totals 15 residues. CDR3 region: CASSYRDRSGQPQHF. For the CDR3, the DNA is TGCGCCAGCAGCTACCGGGACAGGAGCGGCCAGCCCCAGCATTTT.

This clonotype was counted at least ten times. The chain has TRBV5-1 and TRBJ2-7; TRBD1 might be the D (5 bases). Germline-derived CDR1 and CDR2 are SGHRS and YFSETQ. V dropped 4 bases and J dropped 2 bases, with 13 bases sitting between them. There are 14 residues in the CDR3. As DNA, the CDR3 is TGCGCCAGCAGCAAAGACAGCGTCACCTACGAGCAGTACTTC. Encoded protein: CASSKDSVTYEQYF. Complete variable domain (other parts from reference TRBV5-1 and TRBJ2-7): KAGVTQTPRYLIKTRGQQVTLSCSPISGHRSVSWYQQTPGQGLQFLFEYFSETQRNKGNFPGRFSGRQFSNSRSEMNVSTLELGDSALYLCASSKDSVTYEQYFGPGTRLTVT.

This clonotype came up many times. The chain combines TRBV12-3 or TRBV12-4 with TRBJ1-1; D gene ambiguous. The CDR3 is 13 residues long. Trimming shortened V by 3 bases and J by 6 bases, and 11 bases separated the two germline ends. DNA for the CDR3: TGTGCCAGCAGTTTTAACAGTCCTGCTGAAGCTTTCTTT. This codes for CASSFNSPAEAFF.

This clonotype was counted at least ten times. The chain links TRBV20-1 to TRBJ1-1, with D uncertain. The V gene's germline CDR1 is DFQATT and CDR2 SNEGSKA (reference sequence). The CDR3 runs 13 residues. Trimming stripped 0 bases from V and 3 bases from J, with 8 bases between. This chain's CDR3 is CSARDLLYTEAFF. The DNA of the CDR3 is TGCAGTGCTAGAGATCTGTTGTACACTGAAGCTTTCTTT.

This clonotype came up many times. The genes are TRBV12-3 or TRBV12-4 and TRBJ1-1, with 10 nucleotides matching TRBD1. V was pared by 1 base and J by 8 bases, with 7 bases of the junction left unmatched. This CDR3 has 15 residues. The CDR3 spells CASSLVGQGWVEAFF. The CDR3 region has the DNA TGTGCCAGCAGTTTAGTGGGACAGGGGTGGGTCGAAGCTTTCTTT.

This chain connects TRBV6-1 to TRBJ1-1; TRBD1 aligns across 8 bases. The CDR3 totals 17 residues. Germline values: CDR1 MNHNS, CDR2 SASEGT. J was trimmed by 2 bases and V by 7 bases; bases with no gene match: 15. The CDR3 loop reads CASNKKRQGALNTEAFF. The CDR3 region has the DNA TGTGCCAGCAATAAAAAAAGGCAGGGGGCCTTAAACACTGAAGCTTTCTTT.

This clonotype occurred a few times. The rearrangement links TRBV3-1 to TRBJ1-1; D unclear. The CDR3 is made up of 16 amino acids. Per germline, CDR1 LGHDT and CDR2 YNNKEL (reference sequence). V was shortened by 1 base and J by 1 base, with 13 bases between the two germline ends. Here the CDR3 DNA reads TGTGCCAGCAGCCAAGGGGAGCGGTCGGCGAACACTGAAGCTTTCTTT. It yields the protein CASSQGERSANTEAFF.